This T cell receptor beta chain was found in a study of T cells in Graves' hyperthyroidism and ophthalmopathy. TCR beta CDR3 sequences were amplified from RNA transcripts. First-round RT-PCR of the TCR CDR3 relied on the HTBI primer set. TCRdb passed the multiplex PCR reads through MiXCR, listing each CDR3 protein once. The table lists about 360,000 distinct CDR3 sequences, roughly 13% of them singletons, with 9.2% in the top ten. Hyperthyroidism of Graves' type that showed no ophthalmopathy progression within 18 months was stable. Investigators excluded patients with uncontrolled infection, other autoimmune disease, pregnancy or lactation. Diagnoses used clinical symptoms, serum thyroxine and TRAb, thyroid ultrasound and orbital computed tomography. This clonotype was found many times. Looked up from germline, CDR1 is SQVTM and CDR2 is ANQGSEA. V shed 8 bases, J shed 4 bases, and the junction held 9 bases outside the gene matches. CDR3 length: 14 residues.

The origin of this receptor is a woman between 18 and 30 years old with Graves' hyperthyroidism. The V call is TRBV29-1, the J call TRBJ2-5; 11 bases fit TRBD2. The sample taken for sequencing was blood. CDR3 coding DNA: TGCAGCTCCGAGGGTAGCGGGGGGGCAGAGACCCAGTACTTC. This codes for CSSEGSGGAETQYF.